This record covers a single T cell receptor beta chain. As yet, its antigen is unknown. This sample stems from a study of T cells after yellow fever vaccination. Using its own MiXCR run on the 5' RACE reads, TCRdb lists one record per CDR3 protein. The sample includes 310,000 or so distinct CDR3 sequences, 6.8% of them seen just once. General study results and limits: A large majority of primary-vaccination clones showed up again after the booster (approximately 95% CD4, 85% to 90% CD8).

The receptor comes from a man between 18 and 29 years old who received the YFV17D yellow fever vaccine. The source material was PBMCs, sampled more than 35 days after the first yellow fever vaccination.

The CDR3 loop is CASTLGPGEETQYF. In DNA form, the CDR3 reads TGTGCCAGCACCCTGGGACCCGGGGAGGAGACCCAGTACTTC. V gene TRBV9 combines with J gene TRBJ2-5; D tentatively reads TRBD1 or TRBD2 (5 bases each). This CDR3 comprises 14 residues. V was trimmed by 6 bases and J by 5 bases, leaving 17 bases between them. Germline V gene data show CDR1 as SGDLS and CDR2 as YYNGEE. Filled out from reference TRBV9 and TRBJ2-5, the complete variable domain reads DSGVTQTPKHLITATGQRVTLRCSPRSGDLSVYWYQQSLDQGLQFLIQYYNGEERAKGNILERFSAQQFPDLHSELNLSSLELGDSALYFCASTLGPGEETQYFGPGTRLLVL.